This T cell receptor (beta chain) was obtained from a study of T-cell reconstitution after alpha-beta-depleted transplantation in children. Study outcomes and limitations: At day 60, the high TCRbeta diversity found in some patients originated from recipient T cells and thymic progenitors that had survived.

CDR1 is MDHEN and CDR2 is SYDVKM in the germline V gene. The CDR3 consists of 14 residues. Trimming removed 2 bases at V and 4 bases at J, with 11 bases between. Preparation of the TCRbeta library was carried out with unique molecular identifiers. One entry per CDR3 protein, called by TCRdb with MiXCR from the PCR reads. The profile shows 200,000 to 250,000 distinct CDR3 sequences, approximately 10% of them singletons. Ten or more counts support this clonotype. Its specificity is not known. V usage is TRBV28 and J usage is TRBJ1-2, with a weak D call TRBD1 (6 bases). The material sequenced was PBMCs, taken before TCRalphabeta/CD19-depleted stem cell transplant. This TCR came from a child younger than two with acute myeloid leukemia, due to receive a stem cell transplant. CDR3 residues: CASSLPRDIYGYTF. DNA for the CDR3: TGTGCCAGCAGTTTACCACGGGACATCTATGGCTACACCTTC.